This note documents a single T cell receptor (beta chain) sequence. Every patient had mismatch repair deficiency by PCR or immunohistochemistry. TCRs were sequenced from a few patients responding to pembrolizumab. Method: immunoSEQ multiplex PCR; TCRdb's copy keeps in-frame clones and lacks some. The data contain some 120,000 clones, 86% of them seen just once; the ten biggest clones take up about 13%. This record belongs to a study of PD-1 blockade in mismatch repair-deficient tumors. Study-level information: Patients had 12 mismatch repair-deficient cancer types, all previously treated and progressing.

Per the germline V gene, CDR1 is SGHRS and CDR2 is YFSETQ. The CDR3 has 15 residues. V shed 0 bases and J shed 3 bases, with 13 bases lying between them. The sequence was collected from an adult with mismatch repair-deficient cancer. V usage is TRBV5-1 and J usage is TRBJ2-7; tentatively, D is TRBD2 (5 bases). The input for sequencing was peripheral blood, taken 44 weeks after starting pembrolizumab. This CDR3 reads CASSLAPWELYEQYF. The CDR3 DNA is TGCGCCAGCAGCTTGGCTCCATGGGAGCTCTACGAGCAGTACTTC.